Below, 25 T cell receptor beta chains from the same sample are listed, as sequenced in a study of CD8+ T cells in alopecia areata. Specified treatment: oral pan-JAK inhibitor, 5-10 mg twice daily. Extracted RNA was reverse transcribed, and the resulting cDNA served as sequencing template. TCRdb's table, derived via immunoSEQ multiplex PCR, lists solely in-frame clones and lacks some. The sample shows 90,000 to 150,000 clones, 53% of them seen only once. This specimen was CD4+ T cells sorted from blood, taken at week 4, from a patient treated with tofacitinib. The receptors come from a human donor with alopecia areata.

The rearrangement links TRBV16 to TRBJ1-1; D is unresolved. The CDR3 has 15 residues. V gave up 2 bases and J gave up 0 bases, with 10 bases separating them. Germline loops: CDR1 KGHSY, CDR2 FQNENV. CDR3 coding DNA: TGTGCCAGCAGCCAAGAGCGACGGATGAACACTGAAGCTTTCTTT. Translating it yields CASSQERRMNTEAFF.

J is TRBJ2-7 and V is TRBV15; D gene uncertain. Germline CDR1 LNHNV, CDR2 YYDKDF (reference sequence). CDR3 size: 14 residues. Trimming took off 2 bases at V and 2 bases at J, with 10 bases between the two ends. CDR3 sequence reads: CATSRPLDPYEQYF. The DNA for the CDR3 is TGTGCCACCAGCAGACCCTTGGACCCCTACGAGCAGTACTTC.

This rearrangement joins TRBV27 to TRBJ1-2; D not certain. V lost 4 bases and J 4 bases, leaving 22 bases between the germline ends. Germline values: CDR1 MNHEY, CDR2 SMNVEV (reference sequence). CDR3 size: 17 residues. The CDR3 DNA reads TGTGCCAGCAGTTCCACCATGGCGGGGATCGGGGTCTATGGCTACACCTTC. Translation gives CASSSTMAGIGVYGYTF.

The chain is built from TRBV5-6 and TRBJ2-1; D uncertain. The CDR3 is made up of 13 amino acids. Germline-derived CDR1 and CDR2 are SGHDT and YYEEEE. V was clipped by 0 bases and J by 7 bases, with 8 bases between them. CDR3 bases: TGTGCCAGCAGCTTGGCGCCCACAAATGAGCAGTTCTTC. Amino acid sequence: CASSLAPTNEQFF.

This sequence joins TRBV4-1 and TRBJ1-3; no clear D gene. CDR3 size: 17 residues. V was trimmed by 1 base and J by 2 bases, leaving 15 bases between them. The germline V gene has CDR1 MGHRA and CDR2 YSYEKL. In DNA form, the CDR3 reads TGCGCCAGCAGCCAAGGGGCGCAAAGTAACCCTGGAAACACCATATATTTT. Its protein is CASSQGAQSNPGNTIYF.

This clone showed up just a few times. The rearrangement uses TRBV5-6 and TRBJ2-3; D perhaps matches TRBD2 (6 bases). The ends were cut back, 5 bases at V and 4 bases at J, with 17 bases in the middle. The CDR3 loop spans 15 amino acids. CDR1 and CDR2 (germline): SGHDT, YYEEEE. CDR3 residues: CASRPRFGGADTQYF. As DNA, the CDR3 is TGTGCCAGCAGGCCAAGGTTCGGGGGAGCAGATACGCAGTATTTT. Drawing the rest from reference TRBV5-6 and TRBJ2-3, the complete variable domain is DAGVTQSPTHLIKTRGQQVTLRCSPKSGHDTVSWYQQALGQGPQFIFQYYEEEERQRGNFPDRFSGHQFPNYSSELNVNALLLGDSALYLCASRPRFGGADTQYFGPGTRLTVL.

The gene calls are TRBV6-5 and TRBJ1-5; D is uncertain. In germline, CDR1 is MNHEY, CDR2 SVGAGI. CDR3 length equals 15 residues. V was clipped by 6 bases and J by 2 bases, with 14 bases between them. CDR3 protein: CASRIARGGNQPQHF. CDR3 nucleotides: TGTGCCAGCAGGATAGCCCGCGGGGGCAATCAGCCCCAGCATTTT.

The V gene is TRBV20-1, the J gene TRBJ2-5; D call uncertain. From germline, CDR1 is DFQATT and CDR2 SNEGSKA (reference sequence). The CDR3 consists of 11 residues. V lost 6 bases, J lost 0 bases, and 5 bases lay in between. CDR3: CSAKNQETQYF. In DNA form, the CDR3 reads TGCAGTGCAAAAAACCAAGAGACCCAGTACTTC.

The chain is built from TRBV7-8 and TRBJ1-1; 8 nucleotides agree with TRBD1. The trim removed 5 bases at V and 1 base at J, leaving 15 bases unmatched. This CDR3 is 18 amino acids long. CDR1 and CDR2 (germline): SGHVS, FQNEAQ. CDR3 in DNA: TGTGCCAGCAGCCAGAACGCCCAGGGGGCGCCTAGGAACACTGAAGCTTTCTTT. Translating gives CASSQNAQGAPRNTEAFF.

V and J are TRBV27 and TRBJ2-7, with 16 bases lining up with TRBD2. The germline V gene encodes CDR1 MNHEY and CDR2 SMNVEV (reference sequence). J gave up 3 bases and V 0 bases, and 5 bases lay outside the gene matches. This CDR3 spans 18 amino acids. DNA for the CDR3: TGTGCCAGCAGTTTATCCGGGACTAGCGGGGGGGATTTCTACGAGCAGTACTTC. This sequence encodes CASSLSGTSGGDFYEQYF.

This clone occurred a few times. The rearrangement links TRBV29-1 to TRBJ1-3, with unresolved D. The CDR3 has 13 amino acids. CDR1 SQVTM and CDR2 ANQGSEA come from the germline V gene. Trimming took 3 bases from V and 4 from J, leaving 10 bases between them. CDR3 in amino acids: CSVESGQGNTIYF. Here the CDR3 DNA reads TGCAGCGTTGAGTCGGGTCAGGGAAACACCATATATTTT.

This chain joins TRBV2 and TRBJ1-4, with D perhaps TRBD1 (5 bases). Germline CDR1 and CDR2: SNHLY and FYNNEI. Trimming took off 5 bases at V and 7 bases at J, with 14 bases between the two ends. This CDR3 region has 14 residues. The CDR3 DNA reads as TGTGCCAGCAGTTCCCAGGGTTTCGGTGAAAAACTGTTTTTT. Translation: CASSSQGFGEKLFF.

This chain uses TRBV6-1 with TRBJ1-1; 7 bases align to TRBD1. The CDR3 runs to 13 residues. Germline V CDR1 and CDR2: MNHNS, SASEGT. V was pared by 7 bases and J by 4 bases, with 6 bases of the junction left unmatched. The CDR3 region is CASTRDRPTEAFF. Here the CDR3 DNA reads TGTGCCAGCACCCGGGACAGACCCACTGAAGCTTTCTTT.

As for this clone: Other DNA sequences in the same sample also yield this CDR3. V and J are TRBV29-1 and TRBJ1-2; D is uncertain. Germline values: CDR1 SQVTM, CDR2 ANQGSEA. V lost 4 bases and J lost 8, with 11 bases in between. The CDR3 has 11 amino acids. The CDR3 protein is CSVAGNGGYTF. As DNA, the CDR3 is TGCAGCGTTGCGGGTAACGGGGGCTACACCTTC.

The V call is TRBV11-2, the J call TRBJ1-2; 7 nucleotides match TRBD1. This CDR3 is 16 amino acids long. Trimming cost V 4 bases and J 4 bases; bases outside gene matches: 12. Germline CDR1 is SGHAT and CDR2 is FQNNGV. The chain's CDR3 is CASSSRKQTGSYGYTF. The CDR3 region has the DNA TGTGCCAGCAGCTCGCGTAAACAGACAGGGTCCTATGGCTACACCTTC. The variable domain in full, with the rest retrieved from reference TRBV11-2 and TRBJ1-2, is EAGVAQSPRYKIIEKRQSVAFWCNPISGHATLYWYQQILGQGPKLLIQFQNNGVVDDSQLPKDRFSAERLKGVDSTLKIQPAKLEDSAVYLCASSSRKQTGSYGYTFGSGTRLTVV.

This rearrangement joins TRBV18 to TRBJ1-5; D call uncertain. Trimming left V 3 bases short and J 4 bases short, with 7 bases between. CDR1 is KGHSH and CDR2 is LQKENI in the germline V gene. This CDR3 region has 13 residues. The CDR3 sequence is CASSPTENQPQHF. For the CDR3, the DNA is TGTGCCAGCTCACCGACGGAAAATCAGCCCCAGCATTTT.

This chain connects TRBV25-1 to TRBJ1-3; a possible D gene is TRBD1 (5 bases). The germline V gene has CDR1 MGHDK and CDR2 SYGVNS. Trimming removed 1 base at V and 7 bases at J, with 14 bases between. This CDR3 spans 15 amino acids. The CDR3 nucleotides are TGTGCCAGCAGTGAATGGGGGACTAATGTGAACACCATATATTTT. It yields the protein CASSEWGTNVNTIYF.

The chain joins TRBV5-1 to TRBJ2-7, with D hard to call. Germline CDR1 SGHRS, CDR2 YFSETQ. The CDR3 is made up of 12 amino acids. The V end was cut by 0 bases, the J end by 4 bases, with 5 bases between. DNA of the CDR3: TGCGCCAGCAGCTTGGTCTCGTACGAGCAGTACTTC. This translates into CASSLVSYEQYF.

V gene TRBV18 combines with J gene TRBJ2-2; D uncertain. The V and J ends lost 1 base and 4 bases respectively, with 10 bases between them. CDR1 KGHSH and CDR2 LQKENI come from the germline V gene. The CDR3 totals 15 residues. The DNA of the CDR3 is TGTGCCAGCTCACCACAAAAAGACGCCACCGGGGAGCTGTTTTTT. It codes for CASSPQKDATGELFF. Supplemented by reference TRBV18 and TRBJ2-2, the full variable domain reads NAGVMQNPRHLVRRRGQEARLRCSPMKGHSHVYWYRQLPEEGLKFMVYLQKENIIDESGMPKERFSAEFPKEGPSILRIQQVVRGDSAAYFCASSPQKDATGELFFGEGSRLTVL.

This chain joins TRBV27 and TRBJ2-3; the D is unclear. The V end lost 4 bases, the J end lost 4 bases, and 18 bases lay between the germline ends. CDR1 is MNHEY, CDR2 SMNVEV, per germline (reference sequence). The CDR3 runs to 16 residues. The CDR3 spells CASSSMGRSISDTQYF. CDR3 in DNA: TGTGCCAGCAGTTCTATGGGCAGGAGTATATCAGATACGCAGTATTTT.

A few counts support this clone. The rearrangement joins TRBV7-9 to TRBJ1-1, with D perhaps TRBD1 (5 bases). The CDR3 has 13 amino acids. Germline CDR1 SEHNR, CDR2 FQNEAQ (reference sequence). V lost 5 bases, J lost 1 base, and 8 bases lay in between. In DNA, the CDR3 is TGTGCCAGCAGCAGGGACTGGAACACTGAAGCTTTCTTT. Protein product: CASSRDWNTEAFF.

The chain recombines TRBV2 with TRBJ2-1; D perhaps matches TRBD2 (6 bases). CDR3 length: 11 residues. CDR1 SNHLY and CDR2 FYNNEI come from the germline V gene. The germline V and J ends were trimmed by 6 bases and 6 bases, with 6 bases remaining between them. The CDR3 DNA follows: TGTGCCAGCAGCGGGAGCAATGAGCAGTTCTTC. Its protein is CASSGSNEQFF.

CDR3 protein: CASSVGGTSGYNEQFF. DNA for the CDR3: TGTGCCAGCAGCGTAGGGGGGACTAGCGGGTACAATGAGCAGTTCTTC. This rearrangement joins TRBV9 to TRBJ2-1; TRBD2 matches 12 bases. Germline loops: CDR1 SGDLS, CDR2 YYNGEE. The CDR3 contains 16 residues. J lost 4 bases, V lost 0 bases, and 2 bases had no gene match.

This clone has only one observation. The chain recombines TRBV4-1 with TRBJ1-1; no clear D. This CDR3 is 17 amino acids long. Germline V gene data show CDR1 as MGHRA and CDR2 as YSYEKL. V was pared by 0 bases and J by 1 base, with 15 bases between. In DNA form, the CDR3 reads TGCGCCAGCAGCCAAGATACTGTTAGGGATTGGAACACTGAAGCTTTCTTT. It codes for CASSQDTVRDWNTEAFF.

The J gene is TRBJ2-6, the V gene TRBV7-3; tentative D call: TRBD1 (6 bases). V lost 5 bases, J lost 2 bases, and 13 bases lay in between. Germline CDR1 reads SGHTA; CDR2 reads FQGTGA. The CDR3 has 16 amino acids. CDR3 residues: CASSVQGAAGANVLTF. CDR3 DNA sequence: TGTGCCAGCAGCGTACAGGGTGCGGCTGGGGCCAACGTCCTGACTTTC.